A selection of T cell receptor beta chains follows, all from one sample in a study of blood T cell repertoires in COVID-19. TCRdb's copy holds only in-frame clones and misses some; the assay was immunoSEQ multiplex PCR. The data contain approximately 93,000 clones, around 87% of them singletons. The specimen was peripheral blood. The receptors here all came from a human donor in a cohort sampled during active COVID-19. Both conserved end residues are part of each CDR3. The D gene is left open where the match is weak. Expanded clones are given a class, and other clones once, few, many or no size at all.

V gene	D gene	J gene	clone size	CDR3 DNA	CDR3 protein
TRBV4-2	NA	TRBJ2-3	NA	TGTGCCAGCAGGCCGGGGGGCGGCACAGATACGCAGTATTTT	CASRPGGGTDTQYF
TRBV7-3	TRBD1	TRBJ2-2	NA	TGTGCCAGCAGCTCGAGACAGGGCGGGACCGGGGAGCTGTTTTTT	CASSSRQGGTGELFF
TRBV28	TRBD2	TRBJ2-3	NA	TGTGCCAGCTACACCCCAACTAGCGGTCGCACAGATACGCAGTATTTT	CASYTPTSGRTDTQYF
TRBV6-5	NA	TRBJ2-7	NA	TGTGCCAGCACCCCCCTTCCAGGTCACGAGCAGTACTTC	CASTPLPGHEQYF
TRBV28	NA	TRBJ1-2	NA	TGTGCCAGCAGTCCTTTCCTAATTCAAGGCTACACCTTC	CASSPFLIQGYTF
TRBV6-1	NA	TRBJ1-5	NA	TGTGCCAGCAGTGATAATAGGAGGAGCAATCAGCCCCAGCATTTT	CASSDNRRSNQPQHF
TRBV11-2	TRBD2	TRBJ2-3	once	TGTGCCAGCAGCTATCGACTAGCGGGAACGGAAGATACGCAGTATTTT	CASSYRLAGTEDTQYF
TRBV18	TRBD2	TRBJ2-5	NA	TGTGCCAGCTCACCCCTGAGAGCGGGACTGTCGGAGACCCAGTACTTC	CASSPLRAGLSETQYF
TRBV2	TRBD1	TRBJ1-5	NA	TGTGCCAGCAGCGGGACAGGGGCTAATCAGCCCCAGCATTTT	CASSGTGANQPQHF
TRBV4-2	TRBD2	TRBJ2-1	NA	TGTGCCAGCGAGGGACTAGGGTCCTACAATGAGCAGTTCTTC	CASEGLGSYNEQFF
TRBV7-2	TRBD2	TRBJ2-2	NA	TGTGCCAGCAGCTTTGGTCTAGCGGGAGGGCGAACCGGGGAGCTGTTTTTT	CASSFGLAGGRTGELFF
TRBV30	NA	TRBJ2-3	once	TGTGCCTGGTATCGGGCGGGGAGCACAGATACGCAGTATTTT	CAWYRAGSTDTQYF
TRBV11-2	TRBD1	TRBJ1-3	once	TGTGCCAGCAGCTCCCGACAGGGGGCATTTGGAAACACCATATATTTT	CASSSRQGAFGNTIYF
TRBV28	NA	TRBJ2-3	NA	TGTGCCAGCAGTTTAGGTGGACAGAGCACAGATACGCAGTATTTT	CASSLGGQSTDTQYF
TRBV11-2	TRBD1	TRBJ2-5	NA	TGTGCCAGCAGCTTGGGGCCGACAGGGGTGGAGACCCAGTACTTC	CASSLGPTGVETQYF
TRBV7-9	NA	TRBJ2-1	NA	TGTGCCAGCAGTGGGGAGGTGCTTGAGCAGTTCTTC	CASSGEVLEQFF
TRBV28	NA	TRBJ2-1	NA	TGTGCCAGCAGCGAGAGAAATGAGCAGTTCTTC	CASSERNEQFF
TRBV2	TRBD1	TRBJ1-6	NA	TGTGCCAGCACCCCACAGGGGGTTAATTCACCCCTCCACTTT	CASTPQGVNSPLHF
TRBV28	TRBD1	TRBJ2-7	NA	TGTGCCAGCAGTTCGGGACAGGGACTACAGGAGCAGTACTTC	CASSSGQGLQEQYF
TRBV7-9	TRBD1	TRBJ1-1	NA	TGTGCCAGCAGCTCAACCGGGACAGGGGGTAACGATTTCTTT	CASSSTGTGGNDFF
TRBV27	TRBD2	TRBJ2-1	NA	TGTGCCAGCACCGGGGGGATCACCTACAATGAGCAGTTCTTC	CASTGGITYNEQFF
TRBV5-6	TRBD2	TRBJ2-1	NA	TGTGCCAGCAGCTTGAGTCTAGCGGGATACAATGAGCAGTTCTTC	CASSLSLAGYNEQFF
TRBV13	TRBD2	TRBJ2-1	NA	TGTGCCAGCAGCGTCCGGACTAGCAGCTACAATGAGCAGTTCTTC	CASSVRTSSYNEQFF
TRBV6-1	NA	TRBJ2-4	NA	TGTGCCAGCAGTGAAGGGCTCCCTCTGCGGGGCATTCAGTACTTC	CASSEGLPLRGIQYF
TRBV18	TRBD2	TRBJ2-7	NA	TGTGCCAGCTCGCCGCGGAGCGGGAGGCCGGGCGAGCAGTACTTC	CASSPRSGRPGEQYF
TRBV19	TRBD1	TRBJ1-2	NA	TGTGCCAGTTCAGGGGGCGCCGGCTATGGCTACACCTTC	CASSGGAGYGYTF
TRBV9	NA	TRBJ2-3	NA	TGTGCCAGCAGCGTAGCGGATACGCAGTATTTT	CASSVADTQYF
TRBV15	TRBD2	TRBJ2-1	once	TGTGCCACCACCCCTAGGCTACTAGCGGGAGACAATGAGCAGTTCTTC	CATTPRLLAGDNEQFF
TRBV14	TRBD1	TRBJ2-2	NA	TGTGCCAGCAGTCTTAGGACAGGGCCGGCAGGGGAGCTGTTTTTT	CASSLRTGPAGELFF
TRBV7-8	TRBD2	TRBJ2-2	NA	TGTGCCAGCAGCTTGAAACTAGCGGGAAACACCGGGGAGCTGTTTTTT	CASSLKLAGNTGELFF
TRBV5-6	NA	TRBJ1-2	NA	TGTGCCAGCAGCTTAAGACAGGCGATTAACTATGGCTACACCTTC	CASSLRQAINYGYTF
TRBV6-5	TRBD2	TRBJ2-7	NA	TGTGCCACCTCGGGGCTAGCGGGCGACTTGGGGCAGTACTTC	CATSGLAGDLGQYF
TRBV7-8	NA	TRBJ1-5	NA	TGTGCCAGCAGCTTAGGACAGTATCAGCCCCAGCATTTT	CASSLGQYQPQHF
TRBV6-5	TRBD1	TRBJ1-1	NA	TGTGCCAGCAGTATACAGGGGGGCGGCACTGAAGCTTTCTTT	CASSIQGGGTEAFF
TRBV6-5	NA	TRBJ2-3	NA	TGTGCCAGCAGGTTGACAGGAGCTAGCACAGATACGCAGTATTTT	CASRLTGASTDTQYF
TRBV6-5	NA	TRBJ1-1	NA	TGTGCCAGCAGTTACTCGATCGGGGGAGGGGGCACTGAAGCTTTCTTT	CASSYSIGGGGTEAFF
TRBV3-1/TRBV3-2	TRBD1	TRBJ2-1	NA	TGTGCCAGCAGAGACAGGGGCTCCTACAATGAGCAGTTCTTC	CASRDRGSYNEQFF
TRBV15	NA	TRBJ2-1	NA	TGTGCCACCAGCAGGTTTTCCGGGACAAACAATGAGCAGTTCTTC	CATSRFSGTNNEQFF
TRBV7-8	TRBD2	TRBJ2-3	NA	TGTGCCAGCAGCTTAGATAGCGGGTTCACAGATACGCAGTATTTT	CASSLDSGFTDTQYF
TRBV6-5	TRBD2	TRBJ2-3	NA	TGTGCCAGCAGTTACGGACTAGCGAAAGATACGCAGTATTTT	CASSYGLAKDTQYF
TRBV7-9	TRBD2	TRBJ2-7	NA	TGTGCCAGCAGCTCGCTATACTCTAGCGGGAGTAAGTACGAGCAGTACTTC	CASSSLYSSGSKYEQYF
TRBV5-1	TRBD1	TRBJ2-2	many	TGCGCCAGCAGCTCCGGGACAGGGCCGACCGGGGAGCTGTTTTTT	CASSSGTGPTGELFF
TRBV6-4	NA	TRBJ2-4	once	TGTGCCAGCAGTGACCAGGGCGGGAACGGAGCCAAAAACATTCAGTACTTC	CASSDQGGNGAKNIQYF
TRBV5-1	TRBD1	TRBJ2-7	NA	TGCGCCAGCAGCCGGGGACAGGGTAACGAGCAGTACTTC	CASSRGQGNEQYF
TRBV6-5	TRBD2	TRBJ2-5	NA	TGTGCCAGCAGTTACATAGCGGGAGACGTAAAGACCCAGTACTTC	CASSYIAGDVKTQYF
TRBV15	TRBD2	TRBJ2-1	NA	TGTGCCACCAGCTCCGCGTTGGGCGGGAGTAAGAATGAGCAGTTCTTC	CATSSALGGSKNEQFF
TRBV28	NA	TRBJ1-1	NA	TGTGCCAGCAGTTCCTTATTGACTGAAGCTTTCTTT	CASSSLLTEAFF
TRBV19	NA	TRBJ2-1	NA	TGTGCCAGTAGTATTAAAGGATCCGACAGGTCGCAGTTCTTC	CASSIKGSDRSQFF
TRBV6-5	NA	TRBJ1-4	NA	TGTGCCAGCACCCACCGCCTGGAGGGCGAAAAACTGTTTTTT	CASTHRLEGEKLFF
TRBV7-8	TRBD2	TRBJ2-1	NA	TGTGCCAGCAGCTCTCCTGGGGGGACTAGCGATAATGAGCAGTTCTTC	CASSSPGGTSDNEQFF
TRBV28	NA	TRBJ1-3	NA	TGTGCCAGCAGTTTACGTCCCGACGGCGGACAGCCTTCTGGAAACACCATATATTTT	CASSLRPDGGQPSGNTIYF